This T cell receptor (beta chain) stems from a study of cytomegalovirus exposure and HLA in healthy donors. V was pared by 5 bases and J by 1 base, with 9 bases between. Germline V gene sequence: CDR1 SNHLY, CDR2 FYNNEI. The CDR3 is 14 amino acids. Use of 60 Vbeta and 13 Jbeta primers characterized the PCR. Method: immunoSEQ multiplex PCR; TCRdb's copy keeps in-frame clones and lacks some. Its table lists about 60,000 clones. The sequence was collected from a woman aged 18-29 years in good health and CMV-seronegative. Sequencing input: PBMCs. V is TRBV2 and J is TRBJ1-5; D unresolved. The CDR3 sequence is CASSTVGSNQPQHF. CDR3 in DNA: TGTGCCAGCAGTACAGTGGGCAGCAATCAGCCCCAGCATTTT.